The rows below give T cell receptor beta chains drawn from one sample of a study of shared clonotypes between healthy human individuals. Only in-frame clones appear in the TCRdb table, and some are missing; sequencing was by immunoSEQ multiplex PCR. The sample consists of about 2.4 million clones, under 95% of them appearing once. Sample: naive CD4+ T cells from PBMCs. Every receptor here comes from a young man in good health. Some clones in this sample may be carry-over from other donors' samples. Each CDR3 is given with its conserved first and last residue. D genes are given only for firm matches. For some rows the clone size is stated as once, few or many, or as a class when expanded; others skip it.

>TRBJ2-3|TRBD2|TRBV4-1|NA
TGCGCCAGCAGCCAACCTAGCGGGAGGGGGGGTAGGTCAGATACGCAGTATTTT
CASSQPSGRGGRSDTQYF
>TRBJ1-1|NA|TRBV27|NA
TGTGCCAGCAGTTTATCGGGTGGGAACACTGAAGCTTTCTTT
CASSLSGGNTEAFF
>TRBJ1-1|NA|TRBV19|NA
TGTGCCAGTAGTATAGGGGGCGTGAAGAACACTGAAGCTTTCTTT
CASSIGGVKNTEAFF
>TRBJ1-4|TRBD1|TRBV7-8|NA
TGTGCCAGCAGTCAGAGGGACAGGGAGGTCTTCAATGAAAAACTGTTTTTT
CASSQRDREVFNEKLFF
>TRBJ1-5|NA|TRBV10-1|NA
TGCGCCAGCAGTGACAGGGCCGATCAGCCCCAGCATTTT
CASSDRADQPQHF
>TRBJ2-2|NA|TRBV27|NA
TGTGCCAGCTCGCTCGAAACGATCACCGGGGAGCTGTTTTTT
CASSLETITGELFF
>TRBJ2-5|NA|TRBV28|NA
TGTGCCAGCAGTTCGGGGGCAGGTTGGGACTTC
CASSSGAGWDF
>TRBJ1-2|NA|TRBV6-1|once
TGTGCCAGCATTTCCCGGGCCTCTGCGGGTTATGGCTACACCTTC
CASISRASAGYGYTF
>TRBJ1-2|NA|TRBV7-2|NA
TGTGCCAGCAGCTCGAGGGAACGGGGGCTCTATGGCTACACCTTC
CASSSRERGLYGYTF
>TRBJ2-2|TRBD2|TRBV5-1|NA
TGCGCCAGCAGGGGGTACCCTAACAGACTAGCGGGATCCACCGGGGAGCTGTTTTTT
CASRGYPNRLAGSTGELFF
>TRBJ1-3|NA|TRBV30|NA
TGTGCCTGGAGTTTGGGGGCTGCCTCTGGAAACACCATATATTTT
CAWSLGAASGNTIYF
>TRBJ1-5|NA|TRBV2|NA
TGTGCCAGCGCCCTCCTAGGGGTAATTCAGCCCCAGCATTTT
CASALLGVIQPQHF
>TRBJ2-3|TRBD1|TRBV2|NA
TGTGCCAGCAGCTGGACAGGGGAGGGAACCACGCAGTATTTT
CASSWTGEGTTQYF
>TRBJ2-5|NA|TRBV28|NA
TGTGCCATCAATAGGGGGGGACAAGAGACCCAGTACTTC
CAINRGGQETQYF
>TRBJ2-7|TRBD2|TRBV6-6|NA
TGTGCCAGCAGTTACGGCCGGACTAGCAGATACGAGCAGTACTTC
CASSYGRTSRYEQYF